The entry that follows covers one T cell receptor (beta chain) sequence. Its cognate antigen is unknown. Pools of viral peptides were used by the ViraFEST assay to expand antigen-specific CD4+ T cells ahead of sequencing. When roughly eleven days of culture had elapsed, CD4+ T cells were isolated. This person caught SARS-CoV-2 sometime from March to December 2020, and PCR testing confirmed the infection. Per the germline V gene, CDR1 is DFQATT and CDR2 is SNEGSKA (reference sequence). CDR3 length equals 15 residues. After removal of 3 bases from V and 4 bases from J, the junction contained 11 bases not matched to a gene. This entry comes from a study of vaccination effects on CD4 cells after COVID-19. Findings of the study overall: After vaccination, spike-reactive clones in convalescents were mostly new vaccine-induced clones.

Assay used: immunoSEQ multiplex PCR; TCRdb lists only in-frame clones, some missing. The table has about 45,000 clones, 75% seen once. This chain links TRBV20-1 with TRBJ2-7, with 8 nucleotides matching TRBD2. The TCR comes from a human donor who had a prior SARS-CoV-2 infection. The sample in question was CD4+ T cells from PBMCs cultured with a peptide pool, obtained before COVID-19 vaccination. The CDR3 nucleotides read TGCAGTGCTAGTATCCCCGGCGGGGGGTTGTACGAGCAGTACTTC. Residues: CSASIPGGGLYEQYF.